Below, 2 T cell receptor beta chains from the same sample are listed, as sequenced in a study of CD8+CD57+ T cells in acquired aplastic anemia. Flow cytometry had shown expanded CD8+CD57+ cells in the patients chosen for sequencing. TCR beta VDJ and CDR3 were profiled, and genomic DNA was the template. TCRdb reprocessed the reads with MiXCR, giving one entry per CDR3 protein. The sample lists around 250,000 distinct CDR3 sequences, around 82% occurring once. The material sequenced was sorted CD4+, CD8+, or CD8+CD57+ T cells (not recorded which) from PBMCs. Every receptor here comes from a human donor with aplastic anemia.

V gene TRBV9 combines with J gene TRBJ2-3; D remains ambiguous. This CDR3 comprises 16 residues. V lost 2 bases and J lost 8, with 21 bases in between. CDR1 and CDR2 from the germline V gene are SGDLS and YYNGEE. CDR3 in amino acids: CASSVGSDTQKFTQYF. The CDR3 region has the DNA TGTGCCAGCAGCGTTGGGTCAGATACGCAGAAATTTACGCAGTATTTT.

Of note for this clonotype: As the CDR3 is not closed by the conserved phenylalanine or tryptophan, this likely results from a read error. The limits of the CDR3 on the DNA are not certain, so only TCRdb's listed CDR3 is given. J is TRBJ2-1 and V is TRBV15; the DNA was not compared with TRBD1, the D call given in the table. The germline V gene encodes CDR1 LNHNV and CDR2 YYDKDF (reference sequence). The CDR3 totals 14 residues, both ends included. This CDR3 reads CATSGGGIQETLYG.